This entry lists 14 T cell receptor beta chains sequenced from one sample in a study of OX40 agonist ivuxolimab in advanced cancers. Sequencing was performed with immunoSEQ multiplex PCR; in TCRdb, only in-frame clones are kept and a portion is missing. Of 70,000 to 95,000 clones listed, 80% to 90% are singletons. The specimen comprised CD4+ or CD8+ T cells sorted from blood, sampled in a trial of the OX40 agonist ivuxolimab. Every receptor here comes from an adult with an advanced solid tumor such as melanoma, head and neck, liver or kidney cancer.

The J gene is TRBJ2-7, the V gene TRBV28, with TRBD1 matching over 9 bases. Germline V gene lookup returns CDR1 MDHEN and CDR2 SYDVKM. The CDR3 consists of 15 residues. J gave up 7 bases and V 2 bases, and 9 bases lay outside the gene matches. This CDR3 reads CASSLMGQGQGEQYF. CDR3 nucleotide sequence: TGTGCCAGCAGTTTAATGGGACAGGGCCAGGGGGAGCAGTACTTC.

This rearrangement joins TRBV7-6 to TRBJ2-1; 11 bases align to TRBD2. CDR3 length: 13 residues. The germline CDR1 and CDR2 sequences are SGHVS and FNYEAQ. V lost 6 bases, J lost 7 bases, and 2 bases stayed unmatched. The CDR3 region has the DNA TGTGCCAGCAGAGGGACTAGCGGTAATGAGCAGTTCTTC. This codes for CASRGTSGNEQFF.

This clone was found once. The V and J genes are TRBV10-3 and TRBJ1-6; 8 bases fit TRBD1. The V and J ends lost 6 bases and 6 bases, in that order; junction bases with no gene match: 4. Germline V gene lookup returns CDR1 ENHRY and CDR2 SYGVKD. The CDR3 covers 14 residues. CDR3 sequence (DNA): TGTGCCATCAGCTTGGACAGGGTTAATTCACCCCTCCACTTT. It is translated as CAISLDRVNSPLHF.

The rearrangement joins TRBV4-1 to TRBJ2-3; 8 positions match TRBD2. CDR3 length: 17 residues. Trimming removed 5 bases from V and 2 bases from J; junction bases left unmatched: 12. From germline, CDR1 is MGHRA and CDR2 YSYEKL. This CDR3 is CASSSRVAGSYTDTQYF. The CDR3 nucleotides read TGCGCCAGCAGCTCCCGGGTAGCGGGGTCGTACACAGATACGCAGTATTTT.

The V gene is TRBV5-1, the J gene TRBJ2-3; 8 nucleotides line up with TRBD2. Germline V CDR1 and CDR2: SGHRS, YFSETQ. The CDR3 consists of 19 residues. With 3 bases clipped from V and 1 base from J, the junction kept 16 bases outside the gene matches. The CDR3 DNA reads as TGCGCCAGCAGCTCTCGCCGTCGGGGTCTGCGGGGGGGCACAGATACGCAGTATTTT. Its translation: CASSSRRRGLRGGTDTQYF.

This clone occurred once. The chain is built from TRBV6-5 and TRBJ1-2; D remains ambiguous. Germline lookup yields CDR1 MNHEY and CDR2 SVGAGI. The CDR3 is 13 residues long. Trimming took 8 bases from V and 4 from J, leaving 14 bases between them. The CDR3 is CASRLDISYGYTF. The DNA of the CDR3 is TGTGCCAGCCGGTTAGACATATCCTATGGCTACACCTTC.

The rearrangement links TRBV19 to TRBJ1-1; TRBD1 agrees at 7 bases. The germline gives CDR1 LNHDA, CDR2 SQIVND (reference sequence). Losses at the gene ends were 9 bases for V and 1 base for J; bases not matched to a gene: 11. The CDR3 length is 15 residues. The CDR3 nucleotides read TGTGCCAGCTCAGGGGGGGCAACCACGAACACTGAAGCTTTCTTT. Residues: CASSGGATTNTEAFF. Full variable domain (rest looked up from reference TRBV19 and TRBJ1-1): DGGITQSPKYLFRKEGQNVTLSCEQNLNHDAMYWYRQDPGQGLRLIYYSQIVNDFQKGDIAEGYSVSREKKESFPLTVTSAQKNPTAFYLCASSGGATTNTEAFFGQGTRLTVV.

The chain joins TRBV10-3 to TRBJ2-3; the D gene could be TRBD1 or TRBD2 (5 bases each). The CDR3 runs 16 residues. Trimming cost V 4 bases and J 0 bases, with 14 bases left between them. Germline V gives CDR1 ENHRY, CDR2 SYGVKD. The CDR3 here is CAISVGEGTSTDTQYF. The CDR3 coding sequence is TGTGCCATCAGTGTGGGGGAAGGAACTAGCACAGATACGCAGTATTTT.

The V and J genes are TRBV5-3 and TRBJ2-3, with TRBD2 matching over 9 bases. TRBV5-3 has ORF status, its function being uncertain. V lost 3 bases, J lost 2 bases, and 1 base stayed unmatched. The CDR3 has 14 residues. As DNA, the CDR3 is TGTGCCAGAAGCTCTAGCGGGATCACAGATACGCAGTATTTT. Encoded protein: CARSSSGITDTQYF.

The rearrangement uses TRBV28 and TRBJ2-5, with unresolved D. CDR1 and CDR2 from the germline V gene are MDHEN and SYDVKM. CDR3 size: 14 residues. The V gene lost 7 bases and the J gene lost 7 bases, with 19 bases spanning the gap. In nucleotides, the CDR3 is TGTGCCAGCACCCTAAATAGCCGAACCGGGACCCAGTACTTC. This gives the protein CASTLNSRTGTQYF.

The V call is TRBV5-5, the J call TRBJ2-5; D is unclear. The germline V and J ends were trimmed by 0 bases and 2 bases, with 8 bases remaining between them. This CDR3 has 14 residues. CDR1 is SGHKS, CDR2 YYEKEE, per germline (reference sequence). The CDR3 coding sequence is TGTGCCAGCAGCTTGGCAGTCTCTCAAGAGACCCAGTACTTC. Amino acids: CASSLAVSQETQYF.

V gene TRBV4-1 combines with J gene TRBJ1-6, with TRBD1 matching over 9 bases. The CDR3 contains 16 residues. Unmatched junction bases numbered 7, after V lost 0 bases and J lost 10 bases. The germline V gene has CDR1 MGHRA and CDR2 YSYEKL. CDR3 sequence reads: CASSQDRTGVSSPLHF. The CDR3 nucleotides read TGCGCCAGCAGCCAAGATCGGACAGGGGTAAGCTCACCCCTCCACTTT.

The chain couples TRBV7-8 to TRBJ2-5; D uncertain. V shed 0 bases and J shed 4 bases, with 12 bases lying between them. Germline-derived CDR1 and CDR2 are SGHVS and FQNEAQ. There are 15 residues in the CDR3. The CDR3 loop reads CASSLASAGPETQYF. The CDR3 region has the DNA TGTGCCAGCAGCTTAGCGAGTGCAGGACCAGAGACCCAGTACTTC.

The genes are TRBV18 and TRBJ2-7, with 7 bases that match TRBD2. CDR3 size: 17 residues. Germline V gives CDR1 KGHSH, CDR2 LQKENI. The V and J ends lost 3 bases and 2 bases, in that order; junction bases with no gene match: 13. CDR3 DNA: TGTGCCAGCTCACCCCCGCTGGGTGGCGGGAGCACCTACGAGCAGTACTTC. Protein product: CASSPPLGGGSTYEQYF.